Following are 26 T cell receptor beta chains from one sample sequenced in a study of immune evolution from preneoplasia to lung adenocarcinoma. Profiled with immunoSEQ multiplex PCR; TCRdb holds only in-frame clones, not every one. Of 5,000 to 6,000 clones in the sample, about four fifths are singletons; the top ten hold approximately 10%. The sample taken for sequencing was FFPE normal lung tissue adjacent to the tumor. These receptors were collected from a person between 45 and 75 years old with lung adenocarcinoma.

The CDR3 sequence: CASSYSPGGTEAFF. The CDR3 DNA reads TGTGCCAGCAGTTACTCCCCCGGGGGCACTGAAGCTTTCTTT. V is TRBV6-5 and J is TRBJ1-1, with D possibly being TRBD1 (5 bases). V shed 0 bases and J shed 4 bases, with 9 bases lying between them. Germline lookup yields CDR1 MNHEY and CDR2 SVGAGI. The CDR3 runs to 14 residues.

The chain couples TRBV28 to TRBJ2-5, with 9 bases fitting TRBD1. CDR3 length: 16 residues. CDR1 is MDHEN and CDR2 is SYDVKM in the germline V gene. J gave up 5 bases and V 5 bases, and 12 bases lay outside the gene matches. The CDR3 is CASSTQGQGGGETQYF. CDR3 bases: TGTGCCAGCAGTACCCAGGGACAGGGCGGGGGTGAGACCCAGTACTTC. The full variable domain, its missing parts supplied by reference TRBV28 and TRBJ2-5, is DVKVTQSSRYLVKRTGEKVFLECVQDMDHENMFWYRQDPGLGLRLIYFSYDVKMKEKGDIPEGYSVSREKKERFSLILESASTNQTSMYLCASSTQGQGGGETQYFGPGTRLLVL.

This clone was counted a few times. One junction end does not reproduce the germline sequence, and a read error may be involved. The CDR3 DNA reads TGCGCCAGCAGCCAAGATGACAGGAAGCAATACTTC. Its translation is CASSQDDRKQYF. J is TRBJ2-7 and V is TRBV4-3, with D perhaps TRBD1 (6 bases). Germline V gene lookup returns CDR1 LGHNA and CDR2 YSLEER. This CDR3 is 12 amino acids long.

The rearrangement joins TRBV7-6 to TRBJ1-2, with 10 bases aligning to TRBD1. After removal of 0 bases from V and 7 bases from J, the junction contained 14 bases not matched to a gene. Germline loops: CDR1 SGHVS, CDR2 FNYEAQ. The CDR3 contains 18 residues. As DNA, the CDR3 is TGTGCCAGCAGCTTAGCGACAGGGGGCGTTCGTATGATACGTGGCTACACCTTC. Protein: CASSLATGGVRMIRGYTF.

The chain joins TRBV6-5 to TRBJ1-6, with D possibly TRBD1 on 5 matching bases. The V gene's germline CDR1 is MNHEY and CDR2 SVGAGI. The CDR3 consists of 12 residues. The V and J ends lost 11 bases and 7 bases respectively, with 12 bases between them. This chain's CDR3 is CAGRRDNSPLHF. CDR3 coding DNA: TGTGCCGGCCGACGGGACAATTCACCCCTCCACTTT.

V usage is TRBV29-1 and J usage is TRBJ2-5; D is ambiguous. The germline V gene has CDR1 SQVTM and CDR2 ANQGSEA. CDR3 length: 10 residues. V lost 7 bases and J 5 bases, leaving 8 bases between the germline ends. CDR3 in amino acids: CSARIETQYF. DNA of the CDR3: TGCAGCGCCCGAATCGAGACCCAGTACTTC.

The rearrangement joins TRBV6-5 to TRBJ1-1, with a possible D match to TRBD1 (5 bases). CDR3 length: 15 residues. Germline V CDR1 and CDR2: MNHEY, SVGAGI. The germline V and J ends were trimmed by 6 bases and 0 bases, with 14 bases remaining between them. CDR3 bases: TGTGCCAGCAGCCCGACGACAGTTATGAACACTGAAGCTTTCTTT. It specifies CASSPTTVMNTEAFF.

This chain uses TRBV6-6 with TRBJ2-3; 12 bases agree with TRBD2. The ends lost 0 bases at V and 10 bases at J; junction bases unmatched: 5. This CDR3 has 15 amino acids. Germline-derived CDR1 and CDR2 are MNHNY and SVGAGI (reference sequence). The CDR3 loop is CASSYSPGLAGPQYF. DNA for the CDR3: TGTGCCAGCAGTTACTCTCCGGGACTAGCGGGTCCGCAGTATTTT.

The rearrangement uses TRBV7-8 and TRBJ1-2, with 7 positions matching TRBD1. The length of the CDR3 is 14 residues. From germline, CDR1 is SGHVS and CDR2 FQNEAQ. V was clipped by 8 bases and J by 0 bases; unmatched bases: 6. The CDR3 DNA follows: TGTGCCAGCGCCCGACAGGGCGCTAACTATGGCTACACCTTC. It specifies CASARQGANYGYTF.

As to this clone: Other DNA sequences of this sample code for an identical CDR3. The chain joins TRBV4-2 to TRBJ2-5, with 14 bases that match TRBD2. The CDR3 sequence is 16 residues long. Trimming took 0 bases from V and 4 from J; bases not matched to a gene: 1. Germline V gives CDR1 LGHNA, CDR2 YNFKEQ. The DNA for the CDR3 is TGTGCCAGCAGCCAAGATGGGACTAGCGGGAGAGAGACCCAGTACTTC. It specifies CASSQDGTSGRETQYF.

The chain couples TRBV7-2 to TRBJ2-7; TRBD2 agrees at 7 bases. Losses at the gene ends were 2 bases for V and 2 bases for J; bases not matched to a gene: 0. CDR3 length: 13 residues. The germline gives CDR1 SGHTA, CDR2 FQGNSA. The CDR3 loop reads CASSLLAAYEQYF. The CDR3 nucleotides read TGTGCCAGCAGCTTACTAGCGGCCTACGAGCAGTACTTC.

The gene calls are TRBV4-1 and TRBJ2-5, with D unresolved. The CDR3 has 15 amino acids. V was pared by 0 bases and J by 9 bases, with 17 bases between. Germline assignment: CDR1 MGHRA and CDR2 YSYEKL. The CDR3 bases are TGCGCCAGCAGCCAAGATCAGGAAAGGGCCTGGCCCCAGTACTTC. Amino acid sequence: CASSQDQERAWPQYF.

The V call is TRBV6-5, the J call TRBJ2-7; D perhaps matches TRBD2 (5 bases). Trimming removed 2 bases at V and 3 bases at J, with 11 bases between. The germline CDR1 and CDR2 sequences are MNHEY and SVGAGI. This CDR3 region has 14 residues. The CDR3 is CASSYDQRVYEQYF. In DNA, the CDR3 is TGTGCCAGCAGTTACGACCAGAGGGTCTACGAGCAGTACTTC.

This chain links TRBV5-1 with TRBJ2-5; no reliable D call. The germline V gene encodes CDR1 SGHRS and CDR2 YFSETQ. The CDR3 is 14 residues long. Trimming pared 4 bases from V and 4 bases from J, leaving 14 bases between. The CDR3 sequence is CASSLSDRRETQYF. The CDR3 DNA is TGCGCCAGCAGCCTGAGCGACCGACGAGAGACCCAGTACTTC.

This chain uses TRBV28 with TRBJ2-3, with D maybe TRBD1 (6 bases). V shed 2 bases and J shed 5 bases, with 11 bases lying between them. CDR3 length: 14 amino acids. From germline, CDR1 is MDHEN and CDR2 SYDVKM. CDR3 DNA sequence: TGTGCCAGCAGTTTAGCAGGGGCTGGAGATACGCAGTATTTT. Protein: CASSLAGAGDTQYF.

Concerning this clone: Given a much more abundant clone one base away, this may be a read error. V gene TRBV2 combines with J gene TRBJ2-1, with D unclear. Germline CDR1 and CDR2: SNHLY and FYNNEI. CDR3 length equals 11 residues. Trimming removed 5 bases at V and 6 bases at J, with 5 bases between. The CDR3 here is CASSLGNEQFF. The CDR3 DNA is TGTGCCAGCAGTCTCGGCAATGAGCAGTTCTTC.

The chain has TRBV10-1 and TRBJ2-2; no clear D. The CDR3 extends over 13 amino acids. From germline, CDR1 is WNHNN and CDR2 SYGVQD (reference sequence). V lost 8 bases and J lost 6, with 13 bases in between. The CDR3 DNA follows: TGCGCCAGCGCTCAGTTCGTCGCCGGGGAGCTGTTTTTT. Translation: CASAQFVAGELFF.

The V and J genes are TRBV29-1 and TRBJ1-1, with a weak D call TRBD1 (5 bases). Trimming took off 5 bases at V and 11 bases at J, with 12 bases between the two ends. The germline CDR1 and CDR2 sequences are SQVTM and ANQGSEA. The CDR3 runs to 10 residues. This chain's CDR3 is CSVWQGDAFF. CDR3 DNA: TGCAGCGTTTGGCAAGGGGATGCTTTCTTT.

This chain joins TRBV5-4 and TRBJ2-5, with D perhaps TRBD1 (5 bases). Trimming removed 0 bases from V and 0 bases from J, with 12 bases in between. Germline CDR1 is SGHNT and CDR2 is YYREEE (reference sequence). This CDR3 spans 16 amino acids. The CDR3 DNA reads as TGTGCCAGCAGCTTGGGCCCGACAGTCTACCAAGAGACCCAGTACTTC. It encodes CASSLGPTVYQETQYF.

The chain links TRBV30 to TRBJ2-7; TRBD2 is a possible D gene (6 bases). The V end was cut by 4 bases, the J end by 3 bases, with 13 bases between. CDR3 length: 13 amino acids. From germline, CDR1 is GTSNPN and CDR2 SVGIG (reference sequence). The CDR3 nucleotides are TGTGCCTGGACCCGCTTGCGGGACTACGAGCAGTACTTC. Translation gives CAWTRLRDYEQYF.

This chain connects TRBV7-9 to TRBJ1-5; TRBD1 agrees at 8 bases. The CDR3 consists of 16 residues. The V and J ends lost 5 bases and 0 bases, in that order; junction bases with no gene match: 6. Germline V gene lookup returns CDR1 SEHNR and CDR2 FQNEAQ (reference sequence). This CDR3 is CASSPGQGDSNQPQHF. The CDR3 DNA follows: TGTGCCAGCAGCCCAGGACAGGGAGATAGCAATCAGCCCCAGCATTTT.

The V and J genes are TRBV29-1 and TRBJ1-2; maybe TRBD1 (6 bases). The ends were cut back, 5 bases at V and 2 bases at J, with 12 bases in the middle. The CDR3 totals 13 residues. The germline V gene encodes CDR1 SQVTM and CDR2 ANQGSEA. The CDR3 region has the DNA TGCAGCGTTTTCGGGGGGCGAAACTATGGCTACACCTTC. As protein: CSVFGGRNYGYTF.

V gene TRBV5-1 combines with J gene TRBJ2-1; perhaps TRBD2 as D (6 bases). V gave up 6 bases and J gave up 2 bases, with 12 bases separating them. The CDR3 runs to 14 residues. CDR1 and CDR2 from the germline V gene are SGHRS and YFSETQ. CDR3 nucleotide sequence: TGCGCCAGCACCGCCTCGGGAGCCTACAATGAGCAGTTCTTC. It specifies CASTASGAYNEQFF.

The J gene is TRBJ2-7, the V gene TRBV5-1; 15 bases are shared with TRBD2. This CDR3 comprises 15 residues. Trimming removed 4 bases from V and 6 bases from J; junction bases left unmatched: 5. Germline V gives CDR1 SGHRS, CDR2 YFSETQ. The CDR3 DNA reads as TGCGCCAGCAGCGTTCCGGGACTAGCGGGAGGCGAGCAGTACTTC. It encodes CASSVPGLAGGEQYF.

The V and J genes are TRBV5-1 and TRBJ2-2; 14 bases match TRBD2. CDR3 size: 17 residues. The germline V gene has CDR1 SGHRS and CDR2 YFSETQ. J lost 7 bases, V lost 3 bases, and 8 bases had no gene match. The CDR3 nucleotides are TGCGCCAGCAGCTCAGGGACTAGCGGGAGTTTCAGCGGGGAGCTGTTTTTT. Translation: CASSSGTSGSFSGELFF.

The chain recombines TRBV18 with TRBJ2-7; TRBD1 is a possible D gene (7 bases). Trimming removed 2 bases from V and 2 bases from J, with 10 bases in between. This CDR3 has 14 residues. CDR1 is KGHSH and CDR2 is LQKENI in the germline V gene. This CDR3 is CASSPIRGAYEQYF. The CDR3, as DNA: TGTGCCAGCTCACCAATCAGGGGGGCCTACGAGCAGTACTTC. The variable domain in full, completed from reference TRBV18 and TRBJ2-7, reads NAGVMQNPRHLVRRRGQEARLRCSPMKGHSHVYWYRQLPEEGLKFMVYLQKENIIDESGMPKERFSAEFPKEGPSILRIQQVVRGDSAAYFCASSPIRGAYEQYFGPGTRLTVT.